A selection of T cell receptor beta chains follows, all from one sample in a study of blood T cell repertoires in COVID-19. Profiled with immunoSEQ multiplex PCR; TCRdb holds only in-frame clones, not every one. The sample yields over 150,000 clones, 80% to 90% seen once. The sequenced sample was peripheral blood. The source is a man aged 18 to 30 who had recovered from COVID-19. Each CDR3 is given with its conserved first and last residue. D genes are given only for firm matches. Expanded clones get a size class; other rows say once, few or many, or leave the size out.

TRBV5-4	.	TRBJ2-7	TRBD2	12	TGTGCCAGCAGCTCGGGGGGAAACGAGCAGTACTTC	CASSSGGNEQYF
TRBV7-2	.	TRBJ1-2	.	14	TGTGCCAGCAGTTTTGACAGAAGCCACTATGGCTACACCTTC	CASSFDRSHYGYTF
TRBV4-1	.	TRBJ1-5	TRBD1	15	TGCGCCAGCAGCTCGGGACAGGGGATGAATCAGCCCCAGCATTTT	CASSSGQGMNQPQHF
TRBV11-3	.	TRBJ2-2	.	15	TGTGCCAGCAGCTTAGATAGCGCGAACACCGGGGAGCTGTTTTTT	CASSLDSANTGELFF
TRBV4-1	.	TRBJ1-3	TRBD1	15	TGCGCCAGCAGCTTGGGGACAGGGGGTGGAAACACCATATATTTT	CASSLGTGGGNTIYF
TRBV6-2/TRBV6-3	few	TRBJ2-3	.	16	TGTGCCAGCAGTTACTCGCACTACTCTAGCACAGATACGCAGTATTTT	CASSYSHYSSTDTQYF
TRBV2	once	TRBJ1-6	TRBD1	13	TGTGCCAGCAGAGAAGGACAGGGGGCTCCCCTCCACTTT	CASREGQGAPLHF
TRBV3-1/TRBV3-2	.	TRBJ1-4	.	14	TGTGCCAGCAGCCAAGGGGGTCGCGGGGAAAAACTGTTTTTT	CASSQGGRGEKLFF
TRBV9	.	TRBJ2-1	TRBD1	16	TGTGCCAGCAGCAAATGGACAGGGGACTCCTACAATGAGCAGTTCTTC	CASSKWTGDSYNEQFF
TRBV5-6	.	TRBJ1-5	.	13	TGTGCCAGCAGCTACGGGGGAAATCAGCCCCAGCATTTT	CASSYGGNQPQHF
TRBV10-2	.	TRBJ1-1	.	12	TGCGCCAGCAGAACAGTGAACACTGAAGCTTTCTTT	CASRTVNTEAFF
TRBV4-3	.	TRBJ1-1	.	15	TGCGCCAGCAGCCAAGAATTCTTCGGGGGCACTGAAGCTTTCTTT	CASSQEFFGGTEAFF
TRBV15	.	TRBJ2-3	.	18	TGTGCCACCAGCAGGACCGGGTGGGGGCGGAACGCCACAGATACGCAGTATTTT	CATSRTGWGRNATDTQYF
TRBV19	.	TRBJ2-1	TRBD2	18	TGTGCCAGTAGTAAGTGGCTAGCGGACCGAACGTCCTACAATGAGCAGTTCTTC	CASSKWLADRTSYNEQFF